This TCR beta chain was obtained from a study of shared clonotypes between healthy human individuals. Naive CD8 populations comprised CD45RO-negative cells positively selected for CCR7, excluding terminally differentiated effector memory CD45RA+ cells. The CDR3 covers 16 residues. J was trimmed by 1 base and V by 5 bases; bases with no gene match: 10. Germline V gene sequence: CDR1 MNHEY, CDR2 SMNVEV (reference sequence). The protocol was immunoSEQ multiplex PCR, while the TCRdb copy is restricted to in-frame clones and leaves out a portion. Among around 620,000 clones listed, 95% were seen once. Sequencing used naive CD8+ T cells sorted from blood. This sequence originates from a woman in her 30s in good health. The chain employs TRBV27 and TRBJ2-7; 8 bases match TRBD2. CDR3 in DNA: TGTGCCAGCAGTACCCCCCGGAGCGGGAGATCCTACGAGCAGTACTTC. This encodes CASSTPRSGRSYEQYF.